Shown below are 3 T cell receptor beta chains from a single sample sequenced in a study of STAT3 mutations in large granular lymphocyte leukemia. Whole-study findings and limits: Every T-LGLL patient had at least one immunodominant TCRbeta clonotype.

The protocol was immunoSEQ multiplex PCR, while the TCRdb copy is restricted to in-frame clones and leaves out a portion. The sample lists several thousand clones, about two thirds occurring once. These receptors' antigens are unknown. Sequenced sample: peripheral blood mononuclear cells. The receptors here all came from a woman in her thirties or forties with T-cell large granular lymphocyte leukemia. Some clones in this sample may be carry-over from other donors' samples.

J is TRBJ1-2 and V is TRBV4-3, with 7 bases that match TRBD1. The CDR3 consists of 16 residues. Germline V CDR1 and CDR2: LGHNA, YSLEER. V was pared by 0 bases and J by 2 bases, with 6 bases of the junction left unmatched. The CDR3 sequence: CASSQEDREWNYGYTF. The CDR3 DNA sequence: TGCGCCAGCAGCCAAGAAGACAGGGAGTGGAACTATGGCTACACCTTC.

The chain carries TRBV9 and TRBJ1-2, with D hard to call. Trimming left V 4 bases short and J 8 bases short, with 15 bases between. Germline lookup yields CDR1 SGDLS and CDR2 YYNGEE. The CDR3 has 13 residues. CDR3 DNA sequence: TGTGCCAGCAGCCGCGAAGAGGCAGGCGGCTACACCTTC. Residues: CASSREEAGGYTF. Using reference TRBV9 and TRBJ1-2 for the parts outside the CDR3, the full variable domain is DSGVTQTPKHLITATGQRVTLRCSPRSGDLSVYWYQQSLDQGLQFLIQYYNGEERAKGNILERFSAQQFPDLHSELNLSSLELGDSALYFCASSREEAGGYTFGSGTRLTVV.

The rearrangement uses TRBV7-2 and TRBJ2-7; D is perhaps TRBD2 (5 bases). This CDR3 spans 11 amino acids. Trimming cost V 5 bases and J 11 bases, with 13 bases left between them. Germline values: CDR1 SGHTA, CDR2 FQGNSA. DNA of the CDR3: TGTGCCAGCAGCCTCGGACTCGCGAAGTACTTC. This sequence encodes CASSLGLAKYF.